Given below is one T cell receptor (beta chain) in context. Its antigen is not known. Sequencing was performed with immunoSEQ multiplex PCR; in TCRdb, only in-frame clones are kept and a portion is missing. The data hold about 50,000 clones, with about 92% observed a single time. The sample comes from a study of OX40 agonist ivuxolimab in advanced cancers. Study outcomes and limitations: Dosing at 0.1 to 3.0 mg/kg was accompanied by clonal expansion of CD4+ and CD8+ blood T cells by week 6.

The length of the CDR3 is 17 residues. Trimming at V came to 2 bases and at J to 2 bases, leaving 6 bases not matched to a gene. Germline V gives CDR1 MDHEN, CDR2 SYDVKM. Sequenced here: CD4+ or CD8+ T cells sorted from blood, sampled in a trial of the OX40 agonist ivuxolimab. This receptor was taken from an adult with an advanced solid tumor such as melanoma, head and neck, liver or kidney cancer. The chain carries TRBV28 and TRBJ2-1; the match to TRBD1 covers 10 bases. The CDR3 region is CASSLEGGQGTYNEQFF. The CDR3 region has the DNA TGTGCCAGCAGTTTAGAGGGGGGACAGGGGACCTACAATGAGCAGTTCTTC.